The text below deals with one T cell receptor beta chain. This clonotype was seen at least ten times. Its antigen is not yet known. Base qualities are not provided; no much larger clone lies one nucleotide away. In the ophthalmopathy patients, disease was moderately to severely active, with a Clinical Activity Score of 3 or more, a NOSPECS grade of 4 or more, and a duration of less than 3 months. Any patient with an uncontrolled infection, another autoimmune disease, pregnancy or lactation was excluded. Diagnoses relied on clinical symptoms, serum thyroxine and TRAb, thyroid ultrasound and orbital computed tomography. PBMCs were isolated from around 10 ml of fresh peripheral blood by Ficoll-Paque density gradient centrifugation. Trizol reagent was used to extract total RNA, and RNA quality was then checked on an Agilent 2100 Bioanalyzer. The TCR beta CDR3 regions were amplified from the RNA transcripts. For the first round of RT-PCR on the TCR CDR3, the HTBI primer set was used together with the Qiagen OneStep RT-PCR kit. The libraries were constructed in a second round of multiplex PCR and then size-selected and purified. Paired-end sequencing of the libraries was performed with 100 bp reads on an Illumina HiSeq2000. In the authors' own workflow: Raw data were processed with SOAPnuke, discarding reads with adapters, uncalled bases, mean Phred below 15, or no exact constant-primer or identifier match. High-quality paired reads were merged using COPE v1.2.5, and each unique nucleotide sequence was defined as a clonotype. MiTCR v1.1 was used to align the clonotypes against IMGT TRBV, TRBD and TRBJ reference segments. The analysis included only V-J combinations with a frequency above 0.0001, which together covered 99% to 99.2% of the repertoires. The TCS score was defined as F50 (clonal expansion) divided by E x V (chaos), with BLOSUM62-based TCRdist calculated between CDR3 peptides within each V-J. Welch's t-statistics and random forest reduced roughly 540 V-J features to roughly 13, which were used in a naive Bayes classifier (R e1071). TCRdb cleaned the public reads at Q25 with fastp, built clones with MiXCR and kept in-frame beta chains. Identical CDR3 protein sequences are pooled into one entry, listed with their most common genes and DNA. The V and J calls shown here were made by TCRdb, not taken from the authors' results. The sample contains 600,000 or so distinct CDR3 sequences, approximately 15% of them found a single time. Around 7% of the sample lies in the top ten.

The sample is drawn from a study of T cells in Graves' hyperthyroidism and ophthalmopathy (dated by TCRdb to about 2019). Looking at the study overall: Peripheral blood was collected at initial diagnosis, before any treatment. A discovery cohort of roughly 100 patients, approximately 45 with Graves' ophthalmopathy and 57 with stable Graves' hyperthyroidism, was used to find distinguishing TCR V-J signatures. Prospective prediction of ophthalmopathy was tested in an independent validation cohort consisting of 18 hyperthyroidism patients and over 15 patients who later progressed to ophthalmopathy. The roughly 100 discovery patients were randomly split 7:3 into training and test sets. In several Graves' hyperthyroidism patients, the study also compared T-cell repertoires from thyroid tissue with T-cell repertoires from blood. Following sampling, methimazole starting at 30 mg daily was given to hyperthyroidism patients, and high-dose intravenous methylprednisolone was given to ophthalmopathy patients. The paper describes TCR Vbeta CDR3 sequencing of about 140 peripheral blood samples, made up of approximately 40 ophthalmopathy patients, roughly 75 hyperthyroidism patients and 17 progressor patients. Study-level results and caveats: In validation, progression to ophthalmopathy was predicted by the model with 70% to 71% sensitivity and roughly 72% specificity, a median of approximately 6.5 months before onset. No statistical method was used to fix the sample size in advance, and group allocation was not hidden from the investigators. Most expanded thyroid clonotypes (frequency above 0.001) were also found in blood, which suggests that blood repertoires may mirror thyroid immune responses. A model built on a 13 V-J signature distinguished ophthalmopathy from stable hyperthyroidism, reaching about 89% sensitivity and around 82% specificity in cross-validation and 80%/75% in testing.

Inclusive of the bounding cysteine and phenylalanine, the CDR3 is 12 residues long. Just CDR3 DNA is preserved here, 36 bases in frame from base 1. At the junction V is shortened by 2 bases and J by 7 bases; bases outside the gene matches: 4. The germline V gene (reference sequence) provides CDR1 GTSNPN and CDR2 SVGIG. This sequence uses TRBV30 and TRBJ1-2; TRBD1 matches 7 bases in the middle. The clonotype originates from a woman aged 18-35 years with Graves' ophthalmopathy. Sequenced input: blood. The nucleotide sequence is TGTGCCTGGAGTAGACAGGGTAGTGGCTACACCTTC. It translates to CAWSRQGSGYTF.